This T cell receptor (beta chain) was recorded in a study of OX40 agonist ivuxolimab in advanced cancers. Study in general: Participants, 82.7% male, averaged about 56 years of age, ranging from about 23 to 90. Patients achieving partial responses numbered three: one hepatocellular carcinoma case and two cutaneous melanoma cases.

Findings of the study overall: Some nonresponders likewise displayed low normalized T-cell clonal expansion.

This clone occurred once. Its specificity is unknown. Sequencing was performed with immunoSEQ multiplex PCR; in TCRdb, only in-frame clones are kept and a portion is missing. This table holds some 70,000 clones, 70% to 90% found once. V dropped 2 bases and J dropped 2; count of bases not matched to a gene: 15. This CDR3 region has 19 residues. The germline CDR1 and CDR2 sequences are SNHLY and FYNNEI. The TCR comes from an adult with an advanced solid tumor such as melanoma, head and neck, liver or kidney cancer. The gene calls are TRBV2 and TRBJ2-3; 8 bases agree with TRBD2. The sequencing here drew on CD4+ or CD8+ T cells sorted from blood, taken in a trial of the OX40 agonist ivuxolimab. CDR3 DNA: TGTGCCAGCAGTGAAAGTAGGGGGTTCGAGCGGGGGACCACAGATACGCAGTATTTT. It codes for CASSESRGFERGTTDTQYF.